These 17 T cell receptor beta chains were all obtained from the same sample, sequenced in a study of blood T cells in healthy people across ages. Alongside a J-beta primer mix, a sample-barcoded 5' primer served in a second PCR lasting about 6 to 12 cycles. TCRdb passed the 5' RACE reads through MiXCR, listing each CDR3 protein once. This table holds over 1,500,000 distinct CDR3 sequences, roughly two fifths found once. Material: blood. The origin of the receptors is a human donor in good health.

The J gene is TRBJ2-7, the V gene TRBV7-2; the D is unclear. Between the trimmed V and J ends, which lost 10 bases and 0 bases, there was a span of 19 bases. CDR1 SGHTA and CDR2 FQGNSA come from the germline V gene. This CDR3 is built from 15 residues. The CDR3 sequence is CATKIDGTSSYEQYF. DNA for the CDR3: TGTGCCACCAAGATAGACGGAACAAGCTCCTACGAGCAGTACTTC.

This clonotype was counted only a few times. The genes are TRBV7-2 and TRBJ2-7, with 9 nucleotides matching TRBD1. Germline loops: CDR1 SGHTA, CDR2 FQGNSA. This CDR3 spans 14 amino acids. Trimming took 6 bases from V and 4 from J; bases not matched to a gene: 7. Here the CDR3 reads CASRLTGGGYEQYF. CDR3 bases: TGTGCCAGCAGACTGACAGGGGGAGGTTACGAGCAGTACTTC.

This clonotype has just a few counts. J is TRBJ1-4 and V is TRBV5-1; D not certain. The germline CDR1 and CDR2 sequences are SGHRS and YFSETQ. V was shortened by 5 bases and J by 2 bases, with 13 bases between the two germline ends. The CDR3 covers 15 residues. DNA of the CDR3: TGCGCCAGCAGAGGATCGGTTGCGACTAATGAAAAACTGTTTTTT. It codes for CASRGSVATNEKLFF.

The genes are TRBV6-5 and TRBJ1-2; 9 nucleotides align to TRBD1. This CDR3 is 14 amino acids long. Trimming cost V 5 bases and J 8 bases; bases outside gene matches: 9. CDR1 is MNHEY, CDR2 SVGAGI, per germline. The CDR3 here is CASSRGQGINGYTF. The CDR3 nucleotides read TGTGCCAGCAGTCGCGGACAGGGGATCAACGGCTACACCTTC.

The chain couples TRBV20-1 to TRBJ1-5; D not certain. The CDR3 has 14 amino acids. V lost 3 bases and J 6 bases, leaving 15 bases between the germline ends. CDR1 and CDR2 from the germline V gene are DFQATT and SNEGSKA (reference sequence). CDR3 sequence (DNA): TGCAGTGCTAGTCCGCAGGTCCCAGGTCAGCCCCAGCATTTT. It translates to CSASPQVPGQPQHF.

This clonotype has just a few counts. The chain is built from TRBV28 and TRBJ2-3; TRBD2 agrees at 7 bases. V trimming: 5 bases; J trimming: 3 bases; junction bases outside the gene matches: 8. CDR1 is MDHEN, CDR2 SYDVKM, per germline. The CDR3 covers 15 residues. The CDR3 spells CASSRGERSTDTQYF. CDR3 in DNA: TGTGCCAGCAGTCGGGGGGAGCGAAGTACAGATACGCAGTATTTT.

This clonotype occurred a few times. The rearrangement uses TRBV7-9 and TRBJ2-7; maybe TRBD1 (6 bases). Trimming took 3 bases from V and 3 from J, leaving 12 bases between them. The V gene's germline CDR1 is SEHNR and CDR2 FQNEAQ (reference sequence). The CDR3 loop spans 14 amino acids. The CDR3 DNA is TGTGCCAGCAGCTTCAGGGGCCACTACTACGAGCAGTACTTC. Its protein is CASSFRGHYYEQYF.

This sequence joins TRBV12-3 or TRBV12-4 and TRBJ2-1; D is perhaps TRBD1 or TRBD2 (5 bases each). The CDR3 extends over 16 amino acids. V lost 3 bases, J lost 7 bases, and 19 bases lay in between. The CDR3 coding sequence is TGTGCCAGCAGTTTCTCAGGGTGGGGGAAGTTGAATGAGCAGTTCTTC. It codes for CASSFSGWGKLNEQFF.

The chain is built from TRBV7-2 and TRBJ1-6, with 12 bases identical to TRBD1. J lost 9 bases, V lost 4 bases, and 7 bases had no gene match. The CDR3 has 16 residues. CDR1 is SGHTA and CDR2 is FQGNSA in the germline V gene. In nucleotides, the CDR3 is TGTGCCAGCAGCTGGGCCCCGGGACAGGGGGCTTCACCCCTCCACTTT. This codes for CASSWAPGQGASPLHF. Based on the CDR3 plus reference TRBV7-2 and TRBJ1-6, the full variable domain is GAGVSQSPSNKVTEKGKDVELRCDPISGHTALYWYRQSLGQGLEFLIYFQGNSAPDKSGLPSDRFSAERTGGSVSTLTIQRTQQEDSAVYLCASSWAPGQGASPLHFGNGTRLTVT.

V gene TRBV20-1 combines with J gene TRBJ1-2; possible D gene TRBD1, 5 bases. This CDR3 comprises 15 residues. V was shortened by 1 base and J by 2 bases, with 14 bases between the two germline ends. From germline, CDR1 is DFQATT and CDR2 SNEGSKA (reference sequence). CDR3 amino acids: CSARVRGQRNYGYTF. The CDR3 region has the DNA TGCAGTGCTAGAGTACGAGGACAACGCAACTATGGCTACACCTTC.

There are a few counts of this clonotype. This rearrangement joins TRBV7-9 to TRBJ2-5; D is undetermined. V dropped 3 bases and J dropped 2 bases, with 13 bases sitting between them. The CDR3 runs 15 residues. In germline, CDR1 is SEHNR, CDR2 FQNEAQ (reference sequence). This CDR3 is CASSFSTSVQETQYF. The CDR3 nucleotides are TGTGCCAGCAGCTTTAGTACAAGTGTTCAAGAGACCCAGTACTTC. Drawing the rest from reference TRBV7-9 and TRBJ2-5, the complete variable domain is DTGVSQNPRHKITKRGQNVTFRCDPISEHNRLYWYRQTLGQGPEFLTYFQNEAQLEKSRLLSDRFSAERPKGSFSTLEIQRTEQGDSAMYLCASSFSTSVQETQYFGPGTRLLVL.

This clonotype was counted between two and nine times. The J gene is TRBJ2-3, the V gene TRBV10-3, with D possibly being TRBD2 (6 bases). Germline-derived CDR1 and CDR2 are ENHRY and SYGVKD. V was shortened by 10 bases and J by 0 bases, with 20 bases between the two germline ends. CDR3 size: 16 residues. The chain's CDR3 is CASSTRAGSSTDTQYF. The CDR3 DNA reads TGTGCCAGTTCTACCCGGGCGGGGTCTAGCACAGATACGCAGTATTTT.

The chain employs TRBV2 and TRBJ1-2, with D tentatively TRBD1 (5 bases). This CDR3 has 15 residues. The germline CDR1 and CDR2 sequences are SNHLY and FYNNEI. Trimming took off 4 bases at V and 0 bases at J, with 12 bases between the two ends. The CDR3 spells CASSGNQGPNYGYTF. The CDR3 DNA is TGTGCCAGCAGTGGGAACCAGGGCCCTAACTATGGCTACACCTTC.

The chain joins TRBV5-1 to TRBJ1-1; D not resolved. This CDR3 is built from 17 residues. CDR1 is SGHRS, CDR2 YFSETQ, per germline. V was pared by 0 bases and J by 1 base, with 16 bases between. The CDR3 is CASSLDSGSFGNTEAFF. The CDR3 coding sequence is TGCGCCAGCAGCTTGGATTCTGGGTCTTTCGGGAACACTGAAGCTTTCTTT. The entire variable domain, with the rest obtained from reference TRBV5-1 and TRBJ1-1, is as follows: KAGVTQTPRYLIKTRGQQVTLSCSPISGHRSVSWYQQTPGQGLQFLFEYFSETQRNKGNFPGRFSGRQFSNSRSEMNVSTLELGDSALYLCASSLDSGSFGNTEAFFGQGTRLTVV.

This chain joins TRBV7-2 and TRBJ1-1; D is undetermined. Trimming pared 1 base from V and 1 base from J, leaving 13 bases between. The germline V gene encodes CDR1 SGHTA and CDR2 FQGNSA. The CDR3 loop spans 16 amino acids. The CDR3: CASSLVVGLRNTEAFF. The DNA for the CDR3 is TGTGCCAGCAGCTTAGTGGTGGGTTTGAGGAACACTGAAGCTTTCTTT.

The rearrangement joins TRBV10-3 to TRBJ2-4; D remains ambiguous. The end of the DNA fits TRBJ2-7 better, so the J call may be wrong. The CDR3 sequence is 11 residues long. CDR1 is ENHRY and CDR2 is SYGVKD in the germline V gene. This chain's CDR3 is CAISGLDEQYF. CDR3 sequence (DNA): TGTGCCATCAGTGGTCTGGACGAGCAGTACTTC.

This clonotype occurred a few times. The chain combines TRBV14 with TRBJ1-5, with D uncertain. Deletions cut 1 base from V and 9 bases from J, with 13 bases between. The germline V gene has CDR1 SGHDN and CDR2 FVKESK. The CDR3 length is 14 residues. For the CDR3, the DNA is TGTGCCAGCAGCCAAGGGGAGGTGGGCCGGCCCCAGCATTTT. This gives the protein CASSQGEVGRPQHF. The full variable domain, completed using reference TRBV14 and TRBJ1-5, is EAGVTQFPSHSVIEKGQTVTLRCDPISGHDNLYWYRRVMGKEIKFLLHFVKESKQDESGMPNNRFLAERTGGTYSTLKVQPAELEDSGVYFCASSQGEVGRPQHFGDGTRLSIL.